This T cell receptor beta chain was recorded in a study of cytomegalovirus exposure and HLA in healthy donors. PCR employed 60 Vbeta and 13 Jbeta primers. TCRdb keeps only in-frame clones here, not all; method: immunoSEQ multiplex PCR. Here the sample table reports tens of thousands of clones. CDR1 and CDR2 (germline): MNHEY, SMNVEV (reference sequence). The CDR3 extends over 14 amino acids. The V end lost 6 bases, the J end lost 6 bases, and 12 bases lay between the germline ends. The source of this sequence is a female donor in good health and CMV-seropositive. The material sequenced was PBMCs. The chain couples TRBV27 to TRBJ1-6, with a possible D match to TRBD1 (6 bases). Here the CDR3 DNA reads TGTGCCAGCAGACCGGACAGCCTTAATTCACCCCTCCACTTT. Translated: CASRPDSLNSPLHF.